The clone carrying this TCR beta chain has only one observation. The target antigen is unknown. The record originates from a study of cytomegalovirus exposure and HLA in healthy donors. Study background: When roughly 420 donors were genotyped, around 77% of them were found to fall in the Caucasian-associated ancestry cluster. Study results and caveats: Reported findings show TCR beta sequences accurately forecast HLA-A and HLA-B alleles in most subjects. Under in vitro conditions, three CMV-associated chains were confirmed as specific for CMV antigens. Previously analyzed data showed that most TCR beta V segments were productive at a frequency of about 87% or about 30%.

The CDR3 loop spans 15 amino acids. V dropped 5 bases and J dropped 2; count of bases not matched to a gene: 7. Germline CDR1 reads SGHAT; CDR2 reads FQNNGV. The PCR used 60 Vbeta and 13 Jbeta primers. The protocol was immunoSEQ multiplex PCR, while the TCRdb copy is restricted to in-frame clones and leaves out a portion. The repertoire holds nearly 110,000 clones, with over 70% as singletons. The material sequenced was PBMCs. The clonotype was recovered from a man aged 30 to 39 in good health and CMV-seronegative. The J gene is TRBJ2-3, the V gene TRBV11-2, with TRBD1 matching over 7 bases. CDR3 sequence reads: CASSEGASNTDTQYF. CDR3 nucleotides: TGTGCCAGCAGCGAGGGGGCATCTAACACAGATACGCAGTATTTT. The whole variable domain, remainder taken from reference TRBV11-2 and TRBJ2-3, is EAGVAQSPRYKIIEKRQSVAFWCNPISGHATLYWYQQILGQGPKLLIQFQNNGVVDDSQLPKDRFSAERLKGVDSTLKIQPAKLEDSAVYLCASSEGASNTDTQYFGPGTRLTVL.